This T cell receptor (beta chain) originates from a study of OX40 agonist ivuxolimab in advanced cancers. The study's findings and limits: Certain nonresponders additionally had low normalized T-cell clonal expansion. Averaging showed that CD8+ T cells had more expanded clones than CD4+ did.

Autoimmune disease history or systemic immunosuppression led to patients being barred. The timepoints at which blood was sampled were baseline, cycle 4 day 1, and cycle 7 day 1. Using immunoSEQ multiplex PCR, the repertoire was profiled, and TCRdb retains in-frame clones only, with some absent. The repertoire holds 72,000 or so clones, more than 65% seen once, with 5% in the top ten. As concerns this clone: Its target is unknown.

CDR1 is PRHDT and CDR2 is FYEKMQ in the germline V gene (reference sequence). The CDR3 has 13 amino acids. V was trimmed by 5 bases and J by 2 bases, leaving 10 bases between them. This rearrangement joins TRBV13 to TRBJ2-7; TRBD1 might be the D (5 bases). The clonotype comes from an adult with an advanced solid tumor such as melanoma, head and neck, liver or kidney cancer. Sequenced material: CD4+ or CD8+ T cells sorted from blood, taken in a trial of the OX40 agonist ivuxolimab. As DNA, the CDR3 is TGTGCCAGCAGCCATAGGGGCCCCTACGAGCAGTACTTC. This encodes CASSHRGPYEQYF.